This entry concerns a single T cell receptor beta chain. This record belongs to a study of blood T cell repertoires in COVID-19. As handled by the study authors: Cell counts per sample came from amplifying reference gene primers. Measured with immunoSEQ multiplex PCR; TCRdb has only the in-frame clones, and not every one. V, J and clone size derive from that table, while D and trimming were established from the DNA sequence. The data contain 75,000 or so clones, 88% of them singletons. This sequence was found in a man aged 65 to 79 with acute or convalescent COVID-19. Sequencing input: peripheral blood.

The DNA for the CDR3 is TGTGCCTGGTTTCTCACTGTCACCGGGGAGCTGTTTTTT. This encodes CAWFLTVTGELFF. V usage is TRBV30 and J usage is TRBJ2-2; D call uncertain. Germline V gives CDR1 GTSNPN, CDR2 SVGIG (reference sequence). Between the trimmed V and J ends, which lost 5 bases and 4 bases, there was a span of 11 bases. CDR3 length: 13 amino acids.